Each of the 30 T cell receptor beta chains below was sequenced from the same sample in a study of blood T cell repertoires in COVID-19. Clones were read by immunoSEQ multiplex PCR, and TCRdb kept only the in-frame ones, dropping some. The data show roughly 500,000 clones, 75% to 90% seen once. The sample taken for sequencing was peripheral blood. Receptors originate from a man aged 18 to 29 with COVID-19, enrolled during active disease.

The chain joins TRBV5-1 to TRBJ2-3; 7 nucleotides match TRBD2. Germline CDR1 and CDR2: SGHRS and YFSETQ. The V segment lost 4 bases and the J segment 1 base; nucleotides outside the gene matches: 3. This CDR3 comprises 14 residues. The CDR3 sequence is CASSKAGRTDTQYF. The DNA for the CDR3 is TGCGCCAGCAGCAAAGCGGGGCGCACAGATACGCAGTATTTT.

The CDR3 nucleotides are TGTGCCAGCAGCCAAATACAGGGGGCGAGTTCACCCCTCCACTTT. Translating gives CASSQIQGASSPLHF. The J gene is TRBJ1-6, the V gene TRBV2; 9 nucleotides match TRBD1. The CDR3 totals 15 residues. Germline V CDR1 and CDR2: SNHLY, FYNNEI. The junction had 9 bases not matched to a gene; V was cut back by 6 bases and J by 9 bases.

The chain employs TRBV30 and TRBJ1-2, with TRBD1 matching over 10 bases. Germline loops: CDR1 GTSNPN, CDR2 SVGIG (reference sequence). The junction had 10 bases not matched to a gene; V was cut back by 0 bases and J by 3 bases. The length of the CDR3 is 17 residues. CDR3 sequence: CAWSVITGTGVYYGYTF. The DNA of the CDR3 is TGTGCCTGGAGTGTAATAACAGGGACAGGGGTATACTATGGCTACACCTTC.

The V and J genes are TRBV25-1 and TRBJ2-3, with 9 bases lining up with TRBD2. The CDR3 has 18 residues. Looked up from germline, CDR1 is MGHDK and CDR2 is SYGVNS. V lost 3 bases and J lost 4; bases outside the gene matches: 14. CDR3 sequence reads: CASSEPGLAQDGSDTQYF. The CDR3 nucleotides read TGTGCCAGCAGTGAGCCGGGACTAGCACAAGACGGGTCAGATACGCAGTATTTT.

The V and J genes are TRBV7-9 and TRBJ1-1, with D hard to call. Per germline, CDR1 SEHNR and CDR2 FQNEAQ (reference sequence). The CDR3 length is 12 residues. V lost 5 bases and J lost 7, with 11 bases in between. The CDR3 sequence: CASSQTVLEAFF. CDR3 nucleotide sequence: TGTGCCAGCAGCCAAACTGTCCTTGAAGCTTTCTTT.

Worth noting for this clone: Other DNA variants within this sample encode the same CDR3. This chain links TRBV27 with TRBJ2-7, with no clear D. The V end lost 0 bases, the J end lost 1 base, and 4 bases lay between the germline ends. This CDR3 region has 13 residues. Germline V CDR1 and CDR2: MNHEY, SMNVEV (reference sequence). CDR3 DNA: TGTGCCAGCAGTTTATCCCTTTCCTACGAGCAGTACTTC. Its protein is CASSLSLSYEQYF.

V usage is TRBV7-9 and J usage is TRBJ2-3, with 14 bases lining up with TRBD2. The V gene's germline CDR1 is SEHNR and CDR2 FQNEAQ (reference sequence). Losses at the gene ends were 5 bases for V and 1 base for J; bases not matched to a gene: 11. The length of the CDR3 is 19 residues. This CDR3 reads CASSRLAGGLIAGTDTQYF. CDR3 DNA: TGTGCCAGCAGCCGACTAGCGGGAGGGTTGATCGCGGGCACAGATACGCAGTATTTT. The full variable domain, with the rest looked up from reference TRBV7-9 and TRBJ2-3, is DTGVSQNPRHKITKRGQNVTFRCDPISEHNRLYWYRQTLGQGPEFLTYFQNEAQLEKSRLLSDRFSAERPKGSFSTLEIQRTEQGDSAMYLCASSRLAGGLIAGTDTQYFGPGTRLTVL.

The chain uses TRBV18 and TRBJ2-1; perhaps TRBD2 as D (6 bases). Trimming shortened V by 6 bases and J by 7 bases, and 13 bases separated the two germline ends. The germline V gene has CDR1 KGHSH and CDR2 LQKENI. The CDR3 extends over 13 amino acids. This chain's CDR3 is CASSFGTPNEQFF. The CDR3 DNA reads as TGTGCCAGCTCCTTCGGGACTCCAAATGAGCAGTTCTTC.

J is TRBJ1-2 and V is TRBV27; TRBD1 might be the D (5 bases). The ends were cut back, 5 bases at V and 4 bases at J, with 17 bases in the middle. This CDR3 has 15 amino acids. Germline V gene data show CDR1 as MNHEY and CDR2 as SMNVEV (reference sequence). DNA of the CDR3: TGTGCCAGCAGTCTAACTCAGGGCCCCGGCTATGGCTACACCTTC. This codes for CASSLTQGPGYGYTF.

The chain joins TRBV13 to TRBJ2-1, with 9 bases identical to TRBD2. The CDR3 contains 15 residues. Losses at the gene ends were 4 bases for V and 3 bases for J; bases not matched to a gene: 4. Germline V CDR1 and CDR2: PRHDT, FYEKMQ (reference sequence). The CDR3 loop reads CASSYLAGIYNEQFF. The CDR3 DNA reads TGTGCCAGCAGCTACCTAGCGGGGATCTACAATGAGCAGTTCTTC. The variable domain in full, completed from reference TRBV13 and TRBJ2-1, reads AAGVIQSPRHLIKEKRETATLKCYPIPRHDTVYWYQQGPGQDPQFLISFYEKMQSDKGSIPDRFSAQQFSDYHSELNMSSLELGDSALYFCASSYLAGIYNEQFFGPGTRLTVL.

This clone was detected a few times. The chain employs TRBV5-1 and TRBJ2-1; 7 bases fit TRBD2. The ends lost 4 bases at V and 6 bases at J; junction bases unmatched: 10. Germline lookup yields CDR1 SGHRS and CDR2 YFSETQ. The length of the CDR3 is 15 residues. DNA for the CDR3: TGCGCCAGCAGCAAGACTAGCCCGAAACCCAATGAGCAGTTCTTC. Protein sequence: CASSKTSPKPNEQFF. The entire variable domain, with the rest obtained from reference TRBV5-1 and TRBJ2-1, is as follows: KAGVTQTPRYLIKTRGQQVTLSCSPISGHRSVSWYQQTPGQGLQFLFEYFSETQRNKGNFPGRFSGRQFSNSRSEMNVSTLELGDSALYLCASSKTSPKPNEQFFGPGTRLTVL.

The V and J genes are TRBV4-1 and TRBJ2-3; D is possibly TRBD2 (6 bases). Germline assignment: CDR1 MGHRA and CDR2 YSYEKL. The V end lost 1 base, the J end lost 1 base, and 9 bases lay between the germline ends. This CDR3 is built from 15 residues. The DNA for the CDR3 is TGCGCCAGCAGCCAAGTGTGGGGGGGCACAGATACGCAGTATTTT. Translation: CASSQVWGGTDTQYF.

This chain connects TRBV6-1 to TRBJ1-5, with D maybe TRBD1 (6 bases). V lost 1 base and J lost 3, with 10 bases in between. The CDR3 is made up of 15 amino acids. The germline V gene encodes CDR1 MNHNS and CDR2 SASEGT. The CDR3 here is CASSEGTVNNQPQHF. The CDR3 DNA reads TGTGCCAGCAGTGAAGGGACAGTCAACAATCAGCCCCAGCATTTT.

The rearrangement links TRBV7-2 to TRBJ1-6, with D tentatively TRBD1 (6 bases). V shed 4 bases and J shed 8 bases, with 18 bases lying between them. This CDR3 has 16 residues. The V gene's germline CDR1 is SGHTA and CDR2 FQGNSA. CDR3 in DNA: TGTGCCAGCAGCTCAACAATACAGGGTTCAGATTCACCCCTCCACTTT. It is translated as CASSSTIQGSDSPLHF.

The chain uses TRBV6-5 and TRBJ1-2; D possibly corresponds to TRBD1 (5 bases). Germline V gene lookup returns CDR1 MNHEY and CDR2 SVGAGI. Trimming removed 1 base from V and 0 bases from J, with 9 bases in between. This CDR3 spans 15 amino acids. CDR3 loop: CASSYYGGSNYGYTF. CDR3 DNA sequence: TGTGCCAGCAGTTACTACGGGGGATCTAACTATGGCTACACCTTC.

This rearrangement joins TRBV25-1 to TRBJ2-2; 7 bases are a match to TRBD1. There are 15 residues in the CDR3. Trimming took 5 bases from V and 4 from J; bases not matched to a gene: 7. The germline V gene has CDR1 MGHDK and CDR2 SYGVNS. This CDR3 reads CASSQGGAGTGELFF. The CDR3 nucleotides read TGTGCCAGCAGTCAAGGGGGCGCCGGCACCGGGGAGCTGTTTTTT.

This chain links TRBV4-1 with TRBJ2-7, with D maybe TRBD1 (6 bases). Germline lookup yields CDR1 MGHRA and CDR2 YSYEKL. The CDR3 spans 15 residues. V was pared by 0 bases and J by 2 bases, with 11 bases between. DNA of the CDR3: TGCGCCAGCAGCCAAGATTGGGACACAACCTACGAGCAGTACTTC. Its translation is CASSQDWDTTYEQYF.

V and J are TRBV6-6 and TRBJ1-4, with 12 bases lining up with TRBD1. V was pared by 8 bases and J by 2 bases, with 9 bases of the junction left unmatched. This CDR3 comprises 17 residues. CDR1 MNHNY and CDR2 SVGAGI come from the germline V gene (reference sequence). The CDR3 reads CASGPWGTGGTNEKLFF. In DNA form, the CDR3 reads TGTGCCAGCGGTCCCTGGGGGACAGGGGGCACTAATGAAAAACTGTTTTTT.

J is TRBJ1-2 and V is TRBV12-5, with 7 bases fitting TRBD1. Germline V gene data show CDR1 as LGHNT and CDR2 as FRNRAP. CDR3 length: 14 residues. Trimming at V came to 6 bases and at J to 3 bases, leaving 7 bases not matched to a gene. The CDR3 spells CASGETGIDYGYTF. The CDR3 nucleotides are TGTGCTAGTGGGGAGACAGGGATTGACTATGGCTACACCTTC.

The chain is built from TRBV20-1 and TRBJ2-3, with D maybe TRBD2 (5 bases). The length of the CDR3 is 16 residues. Germline loops: CDR1 DFQATT, CDR2 SNEGSKA (reference sequence). Trimming removed 3 bases from V and 0 bases from J, with 16 bases in between. CDR3 sequence (DNA): TGCAGTGCTAGTGCTCCGCGGGCATCTAGCACAGATACGCAGTATTTT. Its protein product is CSASAPRASSTDTQYF.

V usage is TRBV19 and J usage is TRBJ2-2, with D maybe TRBD2 (7 bases). The germline gives CDR1 LNHDA, CDR2 SQIVND (reference sequence). V was pared by 11 bases and J by 4 bases, with 20 bases between. The length of the CDR3 is 15 residues. CDR3 DNA sequence: TGTGCCTCATCCCAGGGGACTACCCTCACCGGGGAGCTGTTTTTT. Its protein is CASSQGTTLTGELFF. The full variable domain, in which reference TRBV19 and TRBJ2-2 provide the parts outside the CDR3, is DGGITQSPKYLFRKEGQNVTLSCEQNLNHDAMYWYRQDPGQGLRLIYYSQIVNDFQKGDIAEGYSVSREKKESFPLTVTSAQKNPTAFYLCASSQGTTLTGELFFGEGSRLTVL.

The chain uses TRBV7-9 and TRBJ2-1, with 7 bases identical to TRBD2. The V and J ends lost 5 bases and 4 bases, in that order; junction bases with no gene match: 11. CDR1 is SEHNR and CDR2 is FQNEAQ in the germline V gene (reference sequence). The CDR3 has 16 amino acids. As DNA, the CDR3 is TGTGCCAGCAGCCGGGGGACTACCTTTCTTTACAATGAGCAGTTCTTC. Translated, it gives CASSRGTTFLYNEQFF.

The count of this clone is one. V usage is TRBV6-2 or TRBV6-3 and J usage is TRBJ2-1; maybe TRBD2 (7 bases). V was trimmed by 3 bases and J by 7 bases, leaving 19 bases between them. CDR3 length: 16 amino acids. The germline V gene has CDR1 MNHEY and CDR2 SVGEGT. Written as DNA, the CDR3 is TGTGCCAGCAGTTATAGTTGGGGGGGGGCCTTAAATGAGCAGTTCTTC. This sequence encodes CASSYSWGGALNEQFF.

The V call is TRBV3-1 (or the pseudogene TRBV3-2), the J call TRBJ2-5; no clear D. This CDR3 has 13 residues. V was shortened by 1 base and J by 3 bases, with 6 bases between the two germline ends. CDR1 is LGHDT, CDR2 YNNKEL, per germline (reference sequence). As DNA, the CDR3 is TGTGCCAGCAGCCAAGCTGCGGAAGAGACCCAGTACTTC. This sequence encodes CASSQAAEETQYF.

The V and J genes are TRBV4-1 and TRBJ2-3; no clear D gene. Germline V gene lookup returns CDR1 MGHRA and CDR2 YSYEKL. The CDR3 is 16 residues long. V shed 3 bases and J shed 2 bases, with 15 bases lying between them. CDR3 sequence reads: CASSQSPTAATDTQYF. The DNA for the CDR3 is TGCGCCAGCAGCCAGTCCCCTACTGCGGCCACAGATACGCAGTATTTT.

The chain couples TRBV19 to TRBJ2-3; D gene uncertain. Trimming took 5 bases from V and 11 from J, leaving 14 bases between them. The CDR3 is 12 amino acids. Germline CDR1 is LNHDA and CDR2 is SQIVND (reference sequence). CDR3 amino acids: CASSHHPNRQYF. As DNA, the CDR3 is TGTGCCAGTAGTCACCACCCAAATAGGCAGTATTTT.

The chain is built from TRBV19 and TRBJ1-3; D remains unclear. V was trimmed by 3 bases and J by 0 bases, leaving 9 bases between them. Germline V lookup: CDR1 LNHDA, CDR2 SQIVND (reference sequence). The CDR3 covers 15 residues. The CDR3 bases are TGTGCCAGTAGTATGATCGCGGGCTCTGGAAACACCATATATTTT. Translating gives CASSMIAGSGNTIYF.

The CDR3 sequence is CASSSGRIEQFF. CDR3 coding DNA: TGCGCCAGCAGCTCGGGGAGGATCGAGCAGTTCTTC. The rearrangement joins TRBV5-1 to TRBJ2-1, with TRBD2 as a possible D gene (6 bases). There are 12 residues in the CDR3. Germline CDR1 SGHRS, CDR2 YFSETQ. Trimming cost V 3 bases and J 10 bases, with 11 bases left between them.

The gene calls are TRBV19 and TRBJ1-3; weak D call: TRBD1 (6 bases). Trimming cost V 5 bases and J 2 bases, with 13 bases left between them. The germline V gene encodes CDR1 LNHDA and CDR2 SQIVND (reference sequence). The CDR3 length is 15 residues. Here the CDR3 DNA reads TGTGCCAGTAGTGAAAGGGGGATCGCTGGAAACACCATATATTTT. This translates into CASSERGIAGNTIYF.

The CDR3 reads CASSPGLSSYNEQFF. CDR3 bases: TGTGCCAGCTCACCGGGGCTAAGCTCCTACAATGAGCAGTTCTTC. The rearrangement uses TRBV18 and TRBJ2-1; TRBD1 might be the D (5 bases). CDR1 is KGHSH, CDR2 LQKENI, per germline. Trimming shortened V by 3 bases and J by 0 bases, and 9 bases separated the two germline ends. The CDR3 totals 15 residues.